Below, one T cell receptor (beta chain) is given with its context. What antigen it recognizes has not been identified. Base qualities are not recorded, but no much larger clone differs from it by a single base. The time point label here, explained by the study, means: cells obtained before transplantation from donor or recipient. CD3+CD4+ and CD3+CD8+ populations were FACS-sorted from unstimulated pre-transplant donor and recipient cells taken from spleen or lymph nodes. From the cysteine up to the phenylalanine, the CDR3 has a length of 15 residues. Kept here is only the CDR3 DNA, which spans 45 bases and is read in frame from base 1. The germline V gene encodes CDR1 SQVTM and CDR2 ANQGSEA. At the junction V is shortened by 5 bases and J by 2 bases; bases outside the gene matches: 11. The data were obtained in a study of graft-versus-host responses after intestinal transplantation (dated by TCRdb to the early 2020s). Study-wide context: Multivisceral, liver-intestinal, or isolated intestinal transplants were received by the recipients. Anti-thymocyte globulin induction was given to all recipients, followed by maintenance tacrolimus and steroids for two to three years. After intestinal transplantation, graft-versus-host and host-versus-graft alloreactive T cell clones in the graft, circulation and bone marrow were tracked using bulk TCR-beta CDR3 sequencing. To identify alloreactive clones, pre-transplant mixed lymphocyte reaction products were sequenced and then compared with unstimulated pre-transplant donor and recipient T cells. A cohort of about two dozen intestinal transplant recipients, including one retransplant, was enrolled, and a few patients lacking pretransplant specimens were excluded. A peak of at least 4% donor T cells among recipient peripheral blood mononuclear cells was the definition used for donor T cell macrochimerism. Rather than being sequenced by the commercial service, samples from a few later patients were sequenced in-house on an Illumina MiSeq and processed with MiXCR. Summary of the overall study and its limitations: Patients with donor T cell macrochimerism had high GvH to HvG T cell clonal ratios in their allografts. The relatively low number and heterogeneity of intestinal transplant patients limited the conclusions. GvH clones were detected in recipient bone marrow, and some appeared earlier in ileal mucosa or blood, consistent with an intestinal mucosal origin. Peak levels of circulating GvH clones were associated with declines in HvG clones early after transplant.

The method behind the library was the immunoSEQ multiplex PCR assay. For most patients, genomic DNA was isolated with the Qiagen DNeasy Blood and Tissue Kit and sent frozen to Adaptive Biotechnologies for TCR sequencing. For most patients, high-throughput TCR-beta CDR3 sequencing of genomic DNA was performed by Adaptive Biotechnologies. In the source study's methods: Adaptive's ImmunoSEQ software was the source of the TCR sequencing data for about 18 patients, while three other patients were processed with MiXCR and VDJtools. To correct CD4 versus CD8 sorting errors, any sequence found in both subsets at a frequency ratio below 5:1 was removed. CDR3 nucleotide sequences shared by donor and recipient were removed because the origin of these sequences could not be assigned. To count as alloreactive, a clone needed at least 2-fold expansion over unstimulated cells and a minimum CFSE-low frequency of 0.002% (template counts) or 0.001% (read counts). Clones were considered mappable if detected in sequenced pre-transplant spleen, lymph node, or MLR CFSE-low populations of the donor or recipient. The cumulative frequency of alloreactive clones was calculated as a percentage of all sequences, weighted by copy number. TCRdb took this table from immuneACCESS and kept in-frame rearrangements with V and J called. Such tables lack part of the clones; where checked against another copy, unresolved V genes explain under half of the gap, and the rest is unexplained. D and trimming were read from the DNA, whereas the V and J calls and clone size are those reported in that table. The sample has about 120,000 clones on record, 90% to 95% of them singletons. Clones ranked in the top ten supply around 0.12% of the sample.

Material: unstimulated CD4+ T cells sorted from spleen or lymph node cells, obtained before intestinal transplant. The sequence joins TRBV29-1 to TRBJ1-2, with 7 bases aligning to TRBD1. The TCR comes from a human donor who received an intestinal transplant. The CDR3 protein sequence reads: CSVKGAGGTNYGYTF. The DNA is as follows: TGCAGCGTTAAGGGGGCGGGGGGGACAAACTATGGCTACACCTTC.